The rows below give T cell receptor beta chains drawn from one sample of a study of blood T cell repertoires in COVID-19. Profiled with immunoSEQ multiplex PCR; TCRdb holds only in-frame clones, not every one. This table holds about 250,000 clones, around 85% found once. The source material was PBMCs or T cells enriched from blood (not recorded which). Receptors originate from a woman in her fifties or sixties with acute COVID-19. CDR3s include the opening cysteine and the closing phenylalanine or tryptophan. D genes are given only for firm matches. The size entry is marked missing in some rows and otherwise reads once, few, many or a size class.

V gene: TRBV10-1; D gene: .; clone size: .; J gene: TRBJ1-2; CDR3 DNA: TGCGCCAGCAGTGAGCGGGACTCCGAGGGCTACACCTTC; CDR3 protein: CASSERDSEGYTF
V gene: TRBV5-4; D gene: TRBD1; clone size: .; J gene: TRBJ2-1; CDR3 DNA: TGTGCCAGCAGCTTCCCGGACAGGAGAGCCCATGAGCAGTTCTTC; CDR3 protein: CASSFPDRRAHEQFF
V gene: TRBV5-7; D gene: .; clone size: .; J gene: TRBJ2-1; CDR3 DNA: TGTGCCAGCAGCTTCGGTGGCGACCCGGGGAGCAATGAGCAGTTCTTC; CDR3 protein: CASSFGGDPGSNEQFF
V gene: TRBV11-3; D gene: TRBD2; clone size: .; J gene: TRBJ2-3; CDR3 DNA: TGTGCCAGCAGCTTAGCCCTAGCGGGGAGCTCAGGGACGCAGTATTTT; CDR3 protein: CASSLALAGSSGTQYF
V gene: TRBV4-1; D gene: .; clone size: few; J gene: TRBJ2-2; CDR3 DNA: TGCGCCAGCAGCCCAGATGGGTACCCCGGAGGGACCGGGGAGCTGTTTTTT; CDR3 protein: CASSPDGYPGGTGELFF
V gene: TRBV7-2; D gene: TRBD1; clone size: once; J gene: TRBJ1-1; CDR3 DNA: TGTGCCAGCAGCTTAGTGGGGGGGACAGGGCTGAACACTGAAGCTTTCTTT; CDR3 protein: CASSLVGGTGLNTEAFF
V gene: TRBV7-2; D gene: .; clone size: .; J gene: TRBJ1-6; CDR3 DNA: TGTGCCAGCAGCTTAAGAGGGTGGGATTCACCCCTCCACTTT; CDR3 protein: CASSLRGWDSPLHF
V gene: TRBV9; D gene: .; clone size: .; J gene: TRBJ1-2; CDR3 DNA: TGTGCCAGCACCCCTGAAGGGGACTATGGCTACACCTTC; CDR3 protein: CASTPEGDYGYTF
V gene: TRBV7-3; D gene: .; clone size: .; J gene: TRBJ2-6; CDR3 DNA: TGTGCCAGCAGTACCGGGACCAACGTCCTGACTTTC; CDR3 protein: CASSTGTNVLTF
V gene: TRBV27; D gene: TRBD2; clone size: .; J gene: TRBJ2-7; CDR3 DNA: TGTGCCAGCAGTACCACTGGGACTAGCGGGGCCCCCTACGAGCAGTACTTC; CDR3 protein: CASSTTGTSGAPYEQYF
V gene: TRBV5-1; D gene: .; clone size: .; J gene: TRBJ1-1; CDR3 DNA: TGCGCCAGCAGCCTGACGGGGGATCAGACGAACACTGAAGCTTTCTTT; CDR3 protein: CASSLTGDQTNTEAFF
V gene: TRBV15; D gene: TRBD1; clone size: .; J gene: TRBJ1-2; CDR3 DNA: TGTGCCACCAGCAGAGATAATCTGGGACAGCTTAACTATGGCTACACCTTC; CDR3 protein: CATSRDNLGQLNYGYTF
V gene: TRBV11-3; D gene: TRBD1; clone size: .; J gene: TRBJ2-5; CDR3 DNA: TGTGCCAGCAGCTTAGGGGGACAGGGCCAAGAGACCCAGTACTTC; CDR3 protein: CASSLGGQGQETQYF
V gene: TRBV6-5; D gene: .; clone size: .; J gene: TRBJ1-2; CDR3 DNA: TGTGCCAGCAGCCGCGGGGCTGGCTACACCTTC; CDR3 protein: CASSRGAGYTF
V gene: TRBV19; D gene: TRBD1; clone size: once; J gene: TRBJ1-1; CDR3 DNA: TGTGCCAGTAGTATACGGCAGGGGGGCACTGAAGCTTTCTTT; CDR3 protein: CASSIRQGGTEAFF
V gene: TRBV7-8; D gene: .; clone size: .; J gene: TRBJ2-6; CDR3 DNA: TGTGCCAGCAGCTTACCAGGGGCCTCTGGGGCCAACGTCCTGACTTTC; CDR3 protein: CASSLPGASGANVLTF
V gene: TRBV11-2; D gene: .; clone size: .; J gene: TRBJ1-2; CDR3 DNA: TGTGCCAGCAGCTCCCTAGGGGTAGGGGGAGACGATGGCTACACCTTC; CDR3 protein: CASSSLGVGGDDGYTF
V gene: TRBV7-7; D gene: TRBD1; clone size: .; J gene: TRBJ2-5; CDR3 DNA: TGTGCCAGCAGCTCCCAAACGCTGGGACAGCCCAGCCAAGAGACCCAGTACTTC; CDR3 protein: CASSSQTLGQPSQETQYF
V gene: TRBV6-2/TRBV6-3; D gene: .; clone size: .; J gene: TRBJ1-4; CDR3 DNA: TGTGCCAGCAGCATGGAGCACCTCGGGGAAAAACTGTTTTTT; CDR3 protein: CASSMEHLGEKLFF
V gene: TRBV7-2; D gene: .; clone size: .; J gene: TRBJ2-7; CDR3 DNA: TGTGCCAGCAGCCCCGGGGGAGCAGGGCAGAGGGAGCAGTACTTC; CDR3 protein: CASSPGGAGQREQYF
V gene: TRBV10-3; D gene: .; clone size: .; J gene: TRBJ1-2; CDR3 DNA: TGTGCCATCAGTGAGTCGATGGGCAGTCCTAACTATGGCTACACCTTC; CDR3 protein: CAISESMGSPNYGYTF
V gene: TRBV5-1; D gene: TRBD2; clone size: .; J gene: TRBJ2-3; CDR3 DNA: TGCGCCAGCAGCTTCGGGCTAGCGGGAGGCACAGATACGCAGTATTTT; CDR3 protein: CASSFGLAGGTDTQYF
V gene: TRBV2; D gene: TRBD1; clone size: .; J gene: TRBJ1-2; CDR3 DNA: TGTGCCAGCAGACTAAGGACAGGGGGCGGAGATGGCTACACCTTC; CDR3 protein: CASRLRTGGGDGYTF
V gene: TRBV20-1; D gene: .; clone size: .; J gene: TRBJ1-5; CDR3 DNA: TGCAGTGCTAGTTCGGACAGCCAAAATCAGCCCCAGCATTTT; CDR3 protein: CSASSDSQNQPQHF
V gene: TRBV7-9; D gene: .; clone size: .; J gene: TRBJ1-1; CDR3 DNA: TGTGCCAGCTGCGTCGGGAACACTGAAGCTTTCTTT; CDR3 protein: CASCVGNTEAFF
V gene: TRBV5-1; D gene: .; clone size: .; J gene: TRBJ2-2; CDR3 DNA: TGCGCCAGCAGCCCGACAGGGAACACCGGGGAGCTGTTTTTT; CDR3 protein: CASSPTGNTGELFF
V gene: TRBV19; D gene: TRBD2; clone size: once; J gene: TRBJ2-2; CDR3 DNA: TGTGCCAGTAGTCCCGGCGGGGGTCGGACCGGGGAGCTGTTTTTT; CDR3 protein: CASSPGGGRTGELFF
V gene: TRBV20-1; D gene: .; clone size: .; J gene: TRBJ2-6; CDR3 DNA: TGCAGTGCTAGTCCCTTCTCTGGGGCCAACGTCCTGACTTTC; CDR3 protein: CSASPFSGANVLTF
V gene: TRBV2; D gene: TRBD1; clone size: .; J gene: TRBJ2-5; CDR3 DNA: TGTGCCAGCAAAACCGGGACAGGGCAAGAGACCCAGTACTTC; CDR3 protein: CASKTGTGQETQYF
V gene: TRBV11-2; D gene: .; clone size: .; J gene: TRBJ1-1; CDR3 DNA: TGTGCCAGCAGCTTTGGAATCGGGATGAACACTGAAGCTTTCTTT; CDR3 protein: CASSFGIGMNTEAFF
V gene: TRBV9; D gene: .; clone size: .; J gene: TRBJ2-3; CDR3 DNA: TGTGCCAGCAGCGTAGGGGGGGTTAGCACAGATACGCAGTATTTT; CDR3 protein: CASSVGGVSTDTQYF
V gene: TRBV30; D gene: TRBD1; clone size: .; J gene: TRBJ2-3; CDR3 DNA: TGTGCCTGGAGAACCCACAGGGGCCCGTTAGATACGCAGTATTTT; CDR3 protein: CAWRTHRGPLDTQYF
V gene: TRBV7-9; D gene: TRBD1; clone size: many; J gene: TRBJ1-1; CDR3 DNA: TGTGCCAGCAGCTTAGCAATGGAGGGGGCCAAAGCTTTCTTT; CDR3 protein: CASSLAMEGAKAFF
V gene: TRBV12-3/TRBV12-4; D gene: .; clone size: .; J gene: TRBJ1-1; CDR3 DNA: TGTGCCAGCAGTTTGGACACCAACACTGAAGCTTTCTTT; CDR3 protein: CASSLDTNTEAFF
V gene: TRBV12-5; D gene: TRBD2; clone size: .; J gene: TRBJ2-1; CDR3 DNA: TGTGCTAGTGGGGGTGGGCCTAGCGGGTTGAATGAGCAGTTCTTC; CDR3 protein: CASGGGPSGLNEQFF
V gene: TRBV6-5; D gene: .; clone size: .; J gene: TRBJ1-2; CDR3 DNA: TGTGCCAGCAGTACAGGCGTCTCTGGCTACACCTTC; CDR3 protein: CASSTGVSGYTF
V gene: TRBV7-2; D gene: TRBD1; clone size: .; J gene: TRBJ1-2; CDR3 DNA: TGTGCCAGCAGCTTGGGACAGGCTACTAACTATGGCTACACCTTC; CDR3 protein: CASSLGQATNYGYTF
V gene: TRBV7-2; D gene: .; clone size: once; J gene: TRBJ1-6; CDR3 DNA: TGTGCCAGCAGCTTAGCTACAAATTCACCCCTCCACTTT; CDR3 protein: CASSLATNSPLHF
V gene: TRBV27; D gene: .; clone size: .; J gene: TRBJ1-5; CDR3 DNA: TGTGCCTCTCGCGCGGTCAGCAATCAGCCCCAGCATTTT; CDR3 protein: CASRAVSNQPQHF
V gene: TRBV19; D gene: .; clone size: .; J gene: TRBJ1-1; CDR3 DNA: TGTGCCAGTAGTATACAGGGTGGCACTGAAGCTTTCTTT; CDR3 protein: CASSIQGGTEAFF
V gene: TRBV7-2; D gene: TRBD1; clone size: .; J gene: TRBJ1-2; CDR3 DNA: TGTGCCAGCAGCCTCCGAATCCGGACAGGGGGTACCTATGGCTACACCTTC; CDR3 protein: CASSLRIRTGGTYGYTF
V gene: TRBV5-4; D gene: TRBD1; clone size: .; J gene: TRBJ1-6; CDR3 DNA: TGTGCCAGCAGCGCCGGGACAGGGAATTCACCCCTCCACTTT; CDR3 protein: CASSAGTGNSPLHF
V gene: TRBV11-2; D gene: .; clone size: .; J gene: TRBJ1-1; CDR3 DNA: TGTGCCAGCAGGACCTATACAGGGAACACTGAAGCTTTCTTT; CDR3 protein: CASRTYTGNTEAFF